A single sample gave rise to the 25 T cell receptor delta chains below, sequenced in a study of γδ T cells in repeated Plasmodium falciparum infection. Gammadelta T cells were flow-sorted from PBMC into Vgamma9/Vdelta2+ and Vdelta2-negative populations for bulk analysis. TCRdb reanalyzed the multiplex PCR reads using CATT. The data show around 50,000 delta-chain clones, 1.9% seen once. Input material: gamma-delta T cells from blood. The source is a pool of human donors (malaria-infected and uninfected, not separated).

This clone was detected many times. TCRdb pairs this DNA with a much larger clone's protein that differs at residue 13, likely a read error; the protein shown was translated from the DNA. This chain connects TRDV2 to TRDJ1; D is undetermined. TCRdb lists no J gene, so it was determined here by aligning the DNA to germline. The CDR3 length is 16 residues. Germline values: CDR1 GEAIGNYY, CDR2 EKD. CDR3 bases: TGTGCCTGTGACACCTTGGTTGGCCCTCACACCGATAGACTCATCTTT. Its protein product is CACDTLVGPHTDRLIF.

This clone appeared many times. TCRdb pairs this DNA with a much larger clone's protein that differs at residue 9, likely a read error; the protein shown was translated from the DNA. This chain connects TRDV2 to TRDJ1, with 10 positions matching TRDD3. Germline V CDR1 and CDR2: GEAIGNYY, EKD. V was clipped by 3 bases and J by 5 bases; unmatched bases: 2. The CDR3 loop spans 13 amino acids. CDR3 sequence (DNA): TGTGCCTGTGACCTACTGGGGGATGATAAACTCATCTTT. Its protein is CACDLLGDDKLIF.

This clone is deemed large. At the DNA level, this CDR3 is encoded by other sequences in the same sample as well. This rearrangement joins TRDV3 to TRDJ1; 9 bases agree with TRDD2. Germline-derived CDR1 and CDR2 are TVYSNPD and GDNSRS (reference sequence). Trimming at V came to 2 bases and at J to 7 bases, leaving 17 bases not matched to a gene. The CDR3 is 16 residues long. This chain's CDR3 is CAFYRLPTVCEGKLIF. CDR3 sequence (DNA): TGTGCCTTTTATCGCCTTCCTACGGTTTGTGAAGGTAAACTCATCTTT.

Turning to this clone: TCRdb's protein, taken from a much larger clone, differs from this DNA's translation at residue 9, likely owing to a read error; the protein displayed comes from the DNA. The CDR3 sequence is CACDTSDRQTTDKLIF. The CDR3 region has the DNA TGTGCCTGTGACACCTCGGATCGTCAGACAACCGATAAACTCATCTTT. The rearrangement uses TRDV2 and TRDJ1; D gene ambiguous. This CDR3 comprises 16 residues. Germline V lookup: CDR1 GEAIGNYY, CDR2 EKD. V lost 0 bases and J lost 2, with 15 bases in between.

This clone has just a few counts. TCRdb assigns this DNA the protein of a much larger clone, which departs from its translation at residue 14; this likely reflects a read error, and the protein shown comes from translating the DNA. The CDR3 DNA reads TGTGCTTATAGGGGGCCTTCCTTCGTACTGGGGTCTTCGTGCACCGATAAACTCATCTTT. Protein: CAYRGPSFVLGSSCTDKLIF. The chain links TRAV38-2/DV8 to TRDJ1; possibly TRDD2 or TRDD3 for D (7 bases each). The J gene, missing from TCRdb, was assigned here through DNA to germline matching. The CDR3 has 20 residues. CDR1 TSESDYY and CDR2 QEAYKQQN come from the germline V gene. V gave up 4 bases and J gave up 1 base, with 29 bases separating them.

This clone has a handful of counts. The mismatch at residue 7 between this DNA's translation and the TCRdb protein of a much larger clone likely reflects a read error; the protein shown is translated from the DNA. The CDR3 here is CALGELRHVLDIHKASLYTDKLIF. DNA of the CDR3: TGTGCTCTTGGGGAACTCCGCCACGTACTGGACATACACAAAGCTTCACTTTACACCGATAAACTCATCTTT. The chain links TRDV1 to TRDJ1; a possible D gene is TRDD3 (5 bases). TCRdb records no J gene; here it was assigned by comparing the DNA to germline. In germline, CDR1 is TSWWSYY, CDR2 QGS. The CDR3 is made up of 24 amino acids. V was clipped by 0 bases and J by 0 bases, with 35 bases between them.

A word on this clone: TCRdb shows a much larger clone's protein in place of this DNA's translation, and the two differ at residue 16, likely through a read error; the protein shown is translated from the DNA. The chain links TRDV1 to TRDJ1; 12 nucleotides agree with TRDD3. Matching the DNA to germline supplied the J gene, which TCRdb does not give. The germline V gene has CDR1 TSWWSYY and CDR2 QGS. The CDR3 runs 25 residues. V shed 1 base, J shed 2 bases, and the junction held 29 bases outside the gene matches. In nucleotides, the CDR3 is TGTGCTCTTGGGGAACAGGGCTTCTCACAAGTACTGGGGGATACCATGTCGCCGTGGACCGATAAACTCATCTTT. Translation: CALGEQGFSQVLGDTMSPWTDKLIF.

On this clone itself: TCRdb's protein, taken from a much larger clone, differs from this DNA's translation at residue 12, likely owing to a read error; the protein displayed comes from the DNA. CDR3 DNA: TGTGCCTTCACCCTATCGGAGGGGAGAGGGGCTAATAAACTCATCTTT. Protein: CAFTLSEGRGANKLIF. The rearrangement links TRDV3 to TRDJ1, with D possibly matching TRDD3 (5 bases). Here the J gene was assigned by germline matching of the DNA, as TCRdb has none. The CDR3 covers 16 residues. The germline CDR1 and CDR2 sequences are TVYSNPD and GDNSRS (reference sequence). Trimming stripped 3 bases from V and 6 bases from J, with 26 bases between.

The table lists this clone with many counts. This probably arose from a read error, given a far larger clone one base away. Different DNA sequences within this sample yield the same CDR3. The chain is built from TRDV1 and TRDJ1; 9 nucleotides line up with TRDD3. TCRdb gives no J gene; it was assigned here by matching the DNA to germline. V gave up 9 bases and J gave up 7 bases; unmatched junction bases: 27. The CDR3 sequence is 19 residues long. CDR1 and CDR2 from the germline V gene are TSWWSYY and QGS. CDR3 DNA: TGTGCTCTCGGGTGGTTCCTACACTACACAGGGGGATACAGGGGTAAACTCATCTTT. It codes for CALGWFLHYTGGYRGKLIF.

This clone was seen a few times. The protein recorded in TCRdb matches a much larger clone and deviates from this DNA's translation at residue 17, suggesting a read error; the protein here is obtained by translating the DNA. This chain joins TRDV1 and TRDJ1; 12 nucleotides agree with TRDD3. The J gene, absent from TCRdb, was called here by matching the DNA to germline. Per the germline V gene, CDR1 is TSWWSYY and CDR2 is QGS. This CDR3 contains 21 residues. CDR3 loop: CALGSCLPYWGIPRYTEKLIF. The CDR3 DNA sequence: TGTGCTCTTGGGTCCTGCCTGCCGTACTGGGGGATACCACGTTACACCGAGAAACTCATCTTT.

Of note for this clone: It may be a read error: a sequence one base away is much more abundant. This rearrangement joins TRDV1 to TRDJ1; TRDD3 aligns across 12 bases. TCRdb does not report a J gene; here it was assigned by matching the DNA to germline references. The CDR3 is made up of 22 amino acids. Germline values: CDR1 TSWWSYY, CDR2 QGS. The CDR3 is CALGLLPPRLGDTSVNTDKLIF. As DNA, the CDR3 is TGCGCTCTTGGCCTACTCCCTCCCAGACTGGGGGATACTTCGGTCAACACCGATAAACTCATCTTT.

This clone was observed a few times. TCRdb's entry gives the protein of a much larger clone, which mismatches this DNA's translation at residue 8, likely from a read error; the protein reported here is translated from the DNA. Other nucleotide sequences from this sample produce the same CDR3. V and J are TRDV3 and TRDJ1; D is undetermined. This CDR3 region has 13 residues. Germline lookup yields CDR1 TVYSNPD and CDR2 GDNSRS (reference sequence). CDR3 sequence reads: CAFPYSDADKLIF. The CDR3 coding sequence is TGTGCCTTCCCATACTCGGACGCCGATAAACTTATCTTT.

Concerning this clone: A far larger clone is one nucleotide away, so this likely arose from a read error. The same CDR3 is also encoded by other DNA sequences in this sample. The chain uses TRDV1 and TRDJ1; 9 bases align to TRDD3. TCRdb leaves out the J gene; it was filled in here by matching the DNA to germline. Trimming removed 6 bases from V and 0 bases from J; junction bases left unmatched: 29. The CDR3 extends over 23 amino acids. Per germline, CDR1 TSWWSYY and CDR2 QGS. The CDR3 bases are TGTGCTCTTGGCCGCTTTTACAATTCGGTACTGGGGGACACGCTCCTGTACACCGATAAACTCATCTTT. It encodes CALGRFYNSVLGDTLLYTDKLIF.

No J gene was called, and the V gene is TRDV1; no DNA check was done on the table's D call, TRDD3. The CDR3 is 21 amino acids. Germline V gene lookup returns CDR1 TSWWSYY and CDR2 QGS. The CDR3 region is CALGDLTLPQRVWDLAAQLFF. CDR3 sequence (DNA): TGTGCTCTTGGGGACTTGACACTTCCGCAACGCGTGTGGGACTTGGCAGCACAGCTCTTCTTT.

Of note for this clone: This DNA translates differently at residue 10 from the TCRdb protein, which is that of a much larger clone; a read error is likely, and the protein shown is the DNA's own translation. A V gene of TRDV3 was called, but no J gene was assigned; the table assigns TRDD3, which was not confirmed against the DNA. Germline-derived CDR1 and CDR2 are TVYSNPD and GDNSRS (reference sequence). The CDR3 sequence is 13 residues long. CDR3 in DNA: TGTGCCTTTTGTCCCGACTGGGGATGTCGGCTCATCTTT. Its translation: CAFCPDWGCRLIF.

Details on this clone: This likely reflects a read error, since a far larger clone is one base away. Other DNA sequences from this sample encode an identical CDR3 as well. The chain employs TRDV3 and TRDJ1; 8 nucleotides match TRDD3. The CDR3 is made up of 20 amino acids. CDR1 TVYSNPD and CDR2 GDNSRS come from the germline V gene (reference sequence). The CDR3 nucleotides read TGTGCCTTTAGTCCTCCTACCTTGACTGGGGGTAGACCGTACACCGATAAACTCATATTT. This sequence encodes CAFSPPTLTGGRPYTDKLIF. Looking up the rest from reference TRDV3 and TRDJ1 gives the full variable domain: CDKVTQSSPDQTVASGSEVVLLCTYDTVYSNPDLFWYRIRPDYSFQFVFYGDNSRSEGADFTQGRFSVKHILTQKAFHLVISPVRTEDSATYYCAFSPPTLTGGRPYTDKLIFGKGTRVTVEP.

This clone was counted only a few times. TCRdb lists the protein of a much larger clone for this DNA, which differs at residue 4, so this is likely a read error; the protein given here is translated from the DNA itself. Other nucleotide sequences from this sample produce the same CDR3. The chain couples TRDV1 to TRDJ1, with 10 bases that match TRDD3. Since TCRdb gives no J gene, matching the DNA to germline was used here to assign it. CDR1 TSWWSYY and CDR2 QGS come from the germline V gene. The CDR3 runs to 23 residues. The CDR3 DNA follows: TGCGCTCTTAGGGAACTCCTGGGTCCTACTCTCTGGGGGATATTGGCGGACACCGATAAACTCATCTTT. It translates to CALRELLGPTLWGILADTDKLIF.

This clone was observed many times. The mismatch at residue 14 between this DNA's translation and the TCRdb protein of a much larger clone likely reflects a read error; the protein shown is translated from the DNA. A V gene of TRDV1 was called, but no J gene was assigned. Germline loops: CDR1 TSWWSYY, CDR2 QGS. The CDR3 has 16 amino acids. CDR3 region: CALGEPLWSGSPKPIF. Written as DNA, the CDR3 is TGTGCTCTTGGGGAACCCCTCTGGAGTGGAAGCCCAAAACCCATCTTT.

This clone was recorded many times. A far bigger clonotype differs at one base, so this is likely a read error. The same CDR3 is also encoded by other DNA sequences in this sample. The V gene call is TRDV2, and the J gene call is absent. Germline values: CDR1 GEAIGNYY, CDR2 EKD. The CDR3 is made up of 15 amino acids. CDR3 coding DNA: TGTGCCTGTGACACCCTAATACAAAGGACCGATAAGCTCATCTTT. Amino acids: CACDTLIQRTDKLIF.

About this clone itself: TCRdb pairs this DNA with a much larger clone's protein that differs at residue 17, likely a read error; the protein shown was translated from the DNA. This chain links TRDV2 with TRDJ1, with 10 bases lining up with TRDD3. Since TCRdb gives no J gene, matching the DNA to germline was used here to assign it. Germline values: CDR1 GEAIGNYY, CDR2 EKD. The CDR3 consists of 21 residues. The CDR3 region has the DNA TGTGCCTGTGACACCATCGGGCATACTGGGGGATCCTCCCACGCCACCGAGAAACTCATCTTT. Its protein is CACDTIGHTGGSSHATEKLIF.

Concerning this clone itself: For this DNA, TCRdb reports the protein of a much larger clone, which diverges at residue 5, most likely from a read error; the protein presented here is translated directly from the DNA. The CDR3 region is CAWPTPVHWVNHKLIF. The CDR3 bases are TGTGCCTGGCCCACTCCTGTCCACTGGGTCAATCATAAACTCATCTTT. The rearrangement joins TRDV2 to TRDJ1; perhaps TRDD3 as D (6 bases). The J gene, missing from TCRdb, was assigned here through DNA to germline matching. This CDR3 contains 16 residues. V was clipped by 7 bases and J by 6 bases, with 26 bases between them. Germline values: CDR1 GEAIGNYY, CDR2 EKD.

On this clone itself: This may come from a read error, since a much larger clone is one base off. The sample carries other DNA sequences with the same CDR3. The rearrangement joins TRDV1 to TRDJ1; 11 positions agree with TRDD3. Matching the DNA to germline supplied the J gene, which TCRdb does not give. CDR1 and CDR2 from the germline V gene are TSWWSYY and QGS. This CDR3 comprises 20 residues. The CDR3 DNA reads as TGCGCTCTTGGGGAACTAGGATTCCACTGGGGGATAACAGGCACCGATAAACTCATCTTT. Amino acid sequence: CALGELGFHWGITGTDKLIF.

Details on this clone: The protein in TCRdb stems from a much larger clone and differs at residue 12 from this DNA's translation, likely a read error; here the protein is translated from the DNA. The CDR3 spells CAAMIDWGFPTGKLIF. The CDR3 nucleotides are TGTGCAGCAATGATCGACTGGGGATTTCCCACCGGTAAACTCATCTTT. V usage is TRAV29/DV5 and J usage is TRDJ1; TRDD3 agrees at 7 bases. CDR3 length: 16 amino acids. CDR1 is NSMFDY and CDR2 is ISSIKDK in the germline V gene.

This clone has more than one count but fewer than ten. The protein in TCRdb stems from a much larger clone and differs at residue 21 from this DNA's translation, likely a read error; here the protein is translated from the DNA. The V gene is TRDV1, the J gene TRDJ1, with 8 bases fitting TRDD3. TCRdb supplies no J gene; here it was assigned by aligning the nucleotide sequence to germline. This CDR3 comprises 24 residues. Germline V gives CDR1 TSWWSYY, CDR2 QGS. This CDR3 is CALGDRHANVRNYRGILRADRLIF. The CDR3, as DNA: TGTGCTCTTGGGGACCGACACGCTAATGTTCGAAATTACCGGGGGATATTGCGCGCCGATAGACTCATCTTT.

This clone appeared a few times. A far more abundant clone sits one base away, making this likely a read error. Different DNA sequences within this sample yield the same CDR3. CDR3 bases: TGTGCTCTTGGGGCAGGGTTTCAGGTCTACTACGAATTTTACTGGGGGATACGCGGGGGCACCGATAAGCTCATCTTT. Protein product: CALGAGFQVYYEFYWGIRGGTDKLIF. This chain links TRDV1 with TRDJ1; 13 bases are a match to TRDD3. The CDR3 loop spans 26 amino acids. From germline, CDR1 is TSWWSYY and CDR2 QGS.